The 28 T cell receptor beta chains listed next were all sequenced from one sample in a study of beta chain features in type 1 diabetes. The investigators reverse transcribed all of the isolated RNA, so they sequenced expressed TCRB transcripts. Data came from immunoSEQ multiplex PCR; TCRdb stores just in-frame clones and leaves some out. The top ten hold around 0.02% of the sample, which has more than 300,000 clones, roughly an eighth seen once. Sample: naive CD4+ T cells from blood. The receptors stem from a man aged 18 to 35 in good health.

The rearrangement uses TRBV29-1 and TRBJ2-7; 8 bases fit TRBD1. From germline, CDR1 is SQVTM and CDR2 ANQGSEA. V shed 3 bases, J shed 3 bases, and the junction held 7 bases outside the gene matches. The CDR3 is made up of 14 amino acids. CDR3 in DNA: TGCAGCGTTGAGCGGCAGGGGGCGGGCTACGAGCAGTACTTC. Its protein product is CSVERQGAGYEQYF.

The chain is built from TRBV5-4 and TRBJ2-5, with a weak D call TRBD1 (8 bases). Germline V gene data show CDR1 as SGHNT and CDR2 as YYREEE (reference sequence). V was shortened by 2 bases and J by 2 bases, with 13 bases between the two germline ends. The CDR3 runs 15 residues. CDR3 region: CASSFGQGGQETQYF. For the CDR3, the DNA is TGTGCCAGCAGCTTCGGACAGGGAGGGCAAGAGACCCAGTACTTC.

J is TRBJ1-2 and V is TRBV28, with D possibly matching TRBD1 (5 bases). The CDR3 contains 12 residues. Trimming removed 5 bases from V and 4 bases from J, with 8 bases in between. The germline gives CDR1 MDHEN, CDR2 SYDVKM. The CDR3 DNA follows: TGTGCCAGCAGTCGTAGGGGCTATGGCTACACCTTC. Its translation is CASSRRGYGYTF.

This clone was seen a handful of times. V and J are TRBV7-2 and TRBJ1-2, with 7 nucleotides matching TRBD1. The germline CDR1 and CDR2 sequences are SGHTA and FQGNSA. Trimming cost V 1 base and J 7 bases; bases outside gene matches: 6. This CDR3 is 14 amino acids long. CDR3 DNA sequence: TGTGCCAGCAGCTTAGTGAAGGGGGCTTCTGGCTACACCTTC. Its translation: CASSLVKGASGYTF.

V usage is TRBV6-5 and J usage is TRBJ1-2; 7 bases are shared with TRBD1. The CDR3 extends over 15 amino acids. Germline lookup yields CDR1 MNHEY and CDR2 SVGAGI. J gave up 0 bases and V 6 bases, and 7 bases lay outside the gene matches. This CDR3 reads CASRADRAPNYGYTF. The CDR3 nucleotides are TGTGCCAGCAGAGCAGACAGGGCCCCTAACTATGGCTACACCTTC.

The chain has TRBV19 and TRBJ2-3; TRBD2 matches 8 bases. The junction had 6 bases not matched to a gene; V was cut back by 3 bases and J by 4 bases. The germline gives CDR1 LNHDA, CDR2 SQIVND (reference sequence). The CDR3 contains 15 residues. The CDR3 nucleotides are TGTGCCAGTAGTATCGACGGGAGGGCCCCAGATACGCAGTATTTT. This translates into CASSIDGRAPDTQYF.

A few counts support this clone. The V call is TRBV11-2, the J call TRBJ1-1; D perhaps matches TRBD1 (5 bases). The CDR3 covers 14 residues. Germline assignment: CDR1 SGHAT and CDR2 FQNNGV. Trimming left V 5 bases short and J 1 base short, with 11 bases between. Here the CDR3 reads CASSRREGNTEAFF. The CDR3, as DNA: TGTGCCAGCAGCCGCAGGGAGGGGAACACTGAAGCTTTCTTT.

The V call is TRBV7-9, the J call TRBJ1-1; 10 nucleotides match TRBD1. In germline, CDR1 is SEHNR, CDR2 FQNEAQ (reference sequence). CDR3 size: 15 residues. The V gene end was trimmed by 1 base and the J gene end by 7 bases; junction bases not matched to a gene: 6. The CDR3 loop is CASSLVGQGRSEAFF. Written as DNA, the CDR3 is TGTGCCAGCAGCTTAGTGGGACAGGGGCGTAGTGAAGCTTTCTTT.

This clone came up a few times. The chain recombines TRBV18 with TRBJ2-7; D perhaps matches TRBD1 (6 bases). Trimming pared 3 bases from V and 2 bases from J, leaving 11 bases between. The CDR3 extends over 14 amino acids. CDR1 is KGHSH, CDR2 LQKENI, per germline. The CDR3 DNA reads TGTGCCAGCTCACCCTTAGGGGGTCCCTACGAGCAGTACTTC. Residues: CASSPLGGPYEQYF. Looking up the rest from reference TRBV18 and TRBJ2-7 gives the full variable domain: NAGVMQNPRHLVRRRGQEARLRCSPMKGHSHVYWYRQLPEEGLKFMVYLQKENIIDESGMPKERFSAEFPKEGPSILRIQQVVRGDSAAYFCASSPLGGPYEQYFGPGTRLTVT.

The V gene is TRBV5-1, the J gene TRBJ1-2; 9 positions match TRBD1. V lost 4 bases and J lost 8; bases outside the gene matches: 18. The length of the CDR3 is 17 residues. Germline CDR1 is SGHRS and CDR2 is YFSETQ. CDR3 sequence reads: CASSIGSFGQGHVGYTF. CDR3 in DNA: TGCGCCAGCAGCATTGGGAGCTTCGGACAGGGGCATGTCGGCTACACCTTC.

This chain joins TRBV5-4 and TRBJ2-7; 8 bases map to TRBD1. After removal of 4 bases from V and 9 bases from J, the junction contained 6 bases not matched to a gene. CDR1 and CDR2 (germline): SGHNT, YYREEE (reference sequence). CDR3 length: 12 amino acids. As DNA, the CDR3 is TGTGCCAGCAGCAACAGGACAGGGACGCAGTACTTC. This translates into CASSNRTGTQYF.

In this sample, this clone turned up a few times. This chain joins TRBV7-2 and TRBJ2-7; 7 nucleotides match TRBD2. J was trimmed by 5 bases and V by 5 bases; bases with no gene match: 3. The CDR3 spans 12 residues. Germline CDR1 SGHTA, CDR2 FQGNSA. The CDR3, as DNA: TGTGCCAGCAGCCCCGGGAGGCACGAGCAGTACTTC. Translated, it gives CASSPGRHEQYF. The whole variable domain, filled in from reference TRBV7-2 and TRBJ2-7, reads GAGVSQSPSNKVTEKGKDVELRCDPISGHTALYWYRQSLGQGLEFLIYFQGNSAPDKSGLPSDRFSAERTGGSVSTLTIQRTQQEDSAVYLCASSPGRHEQYFGPGTRLTVT.

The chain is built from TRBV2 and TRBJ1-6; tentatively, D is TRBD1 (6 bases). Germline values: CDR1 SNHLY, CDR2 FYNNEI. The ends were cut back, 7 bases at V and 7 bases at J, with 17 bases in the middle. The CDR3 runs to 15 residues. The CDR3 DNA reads TGTGCCAGCACCCTTCGACAGGTCGACAATTCACCCCTCCACTTT. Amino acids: CASTLRQVDNSPLHF. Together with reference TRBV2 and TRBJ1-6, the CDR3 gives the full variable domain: EPEVTQTPSHQVTQMGQEVILRCVPISNHLYFYWYRQILGQKVEFLVSFYNNEISEKSEIFDDQFSVERPDGSNFTLKIRSTKLEDSAMYFCASTLRQVDNSPLHFGNGTRLTVT.

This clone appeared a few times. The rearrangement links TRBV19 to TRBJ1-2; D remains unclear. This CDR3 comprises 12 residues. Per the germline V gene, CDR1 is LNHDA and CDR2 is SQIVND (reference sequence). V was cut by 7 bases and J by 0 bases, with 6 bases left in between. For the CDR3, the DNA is TGTGCCAGTAATACAGCTAACTATGGCTACACCTTC. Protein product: CASNTANYGYTF.

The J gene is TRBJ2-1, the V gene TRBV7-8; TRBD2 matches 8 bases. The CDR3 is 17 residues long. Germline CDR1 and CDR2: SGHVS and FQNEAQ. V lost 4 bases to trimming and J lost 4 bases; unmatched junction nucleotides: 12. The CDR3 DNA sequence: TGTGCCAGCAGCTCCCGGGGAGCGGGGGCCACATACAATGAGCAGTTCTTC. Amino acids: CASSSRGAGATYNEQFF.

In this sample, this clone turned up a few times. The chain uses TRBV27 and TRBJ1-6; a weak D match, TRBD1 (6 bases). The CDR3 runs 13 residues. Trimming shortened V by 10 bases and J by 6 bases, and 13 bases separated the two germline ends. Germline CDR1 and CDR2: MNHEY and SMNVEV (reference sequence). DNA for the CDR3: TGTGCCATCGGGGGGCCGGGTAATTCACCCCTCCACTTT. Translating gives CAIGGPGNSPLHF.

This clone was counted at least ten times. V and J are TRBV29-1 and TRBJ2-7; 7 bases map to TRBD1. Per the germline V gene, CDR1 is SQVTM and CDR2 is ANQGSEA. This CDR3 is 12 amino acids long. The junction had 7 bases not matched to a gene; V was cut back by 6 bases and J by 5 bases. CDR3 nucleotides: TGCAGCGTAGTCTTCCAGGGGGACGAGCAGTACTTC. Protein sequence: CSVVFQGDEQYF.

The CDR3 here is CASSLSPDYSNQPQHF. The CDR3 DNA follows: TGTGCCAGCAGCTTGTCCCCGGACTATAGCAATCAGCCCCAGCATTTT. This chain links TRBV5-6 with TRBJ1-5; D remains unclear. Germline lookup yields CDR1 SGHDT and CDR2 YYEEEE. CDR3 length: 16 residues. The ends were cut back, 1 base at V and 0 bases at J, with 11 bases in the middle.

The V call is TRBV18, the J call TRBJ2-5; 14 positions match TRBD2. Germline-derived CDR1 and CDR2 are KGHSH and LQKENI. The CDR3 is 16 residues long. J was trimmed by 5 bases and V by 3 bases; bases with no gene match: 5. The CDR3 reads CASSPRLAGGLETQYF. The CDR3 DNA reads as TGTGCCAGCTCACCCCGACTAGCGGGAGGGTTGGAGACCCAGTACTTC.

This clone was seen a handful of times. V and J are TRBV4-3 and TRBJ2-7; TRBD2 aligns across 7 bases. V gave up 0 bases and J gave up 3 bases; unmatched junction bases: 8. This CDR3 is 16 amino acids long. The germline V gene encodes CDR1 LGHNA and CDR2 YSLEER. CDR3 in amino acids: CASSQDWGEGLYEQYF. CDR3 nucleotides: TGCGCCAGCAGCCAAGATTGGGGGGAGGGCCTCTACGAGCAGTACTTC.

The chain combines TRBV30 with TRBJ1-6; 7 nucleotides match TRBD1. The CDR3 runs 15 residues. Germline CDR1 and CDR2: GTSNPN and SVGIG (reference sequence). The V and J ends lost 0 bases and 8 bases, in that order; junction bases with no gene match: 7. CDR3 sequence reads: CAWSVLDRTYSPLHF. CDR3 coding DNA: TGTGCCTGGAGTGTACTGGACAGGACGTATTCACCCCTCCACTTT. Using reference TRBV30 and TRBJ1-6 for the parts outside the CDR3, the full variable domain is SQTIHQWPATLVQPVGSPLSLECTVEGTSNPNLYWYRQAAGRGLQLLFYSVGIGQISSEVPQNLSASRPQDRQFILSSKKLLLSDSGFYLCAWSVLDRTYSPLHFGNGTRLTVT.

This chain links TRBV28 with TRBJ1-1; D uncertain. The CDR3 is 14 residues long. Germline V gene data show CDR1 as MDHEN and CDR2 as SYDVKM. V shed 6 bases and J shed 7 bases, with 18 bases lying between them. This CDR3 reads CASRRDTLEGEAFF. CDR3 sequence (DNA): TGTGCCAGCAGAAGAGACACCCTGGAAGGTGAAGCTTTCTTT.

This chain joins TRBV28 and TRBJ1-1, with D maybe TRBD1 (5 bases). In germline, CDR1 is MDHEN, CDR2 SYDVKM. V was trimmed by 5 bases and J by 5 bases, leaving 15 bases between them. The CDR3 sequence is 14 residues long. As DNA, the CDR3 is TGTGCCAGCAGTCAAGGGGCCGGATGGACTGAAGCTTTCTTT. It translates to CASSQGAGWTEAFF.

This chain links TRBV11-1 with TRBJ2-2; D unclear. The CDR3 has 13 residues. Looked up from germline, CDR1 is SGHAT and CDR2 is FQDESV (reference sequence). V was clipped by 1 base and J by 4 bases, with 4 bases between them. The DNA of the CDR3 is TGTGCCAGCAGCTTAGTCTCCACCGGGGAGCTGTTTTTT. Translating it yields CASSLVSTGELFF.

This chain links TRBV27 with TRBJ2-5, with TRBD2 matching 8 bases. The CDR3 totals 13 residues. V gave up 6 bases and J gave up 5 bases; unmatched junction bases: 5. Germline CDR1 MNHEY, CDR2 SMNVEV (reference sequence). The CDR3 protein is CASSSGRVETQYF. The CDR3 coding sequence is TGTGCCAGCAGCTCCGGGAGGGTGGAGACCCAGTACTTC.

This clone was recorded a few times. CDR3 amino acids: CSAANIPAEAFRGYTF. The CDR3 DNA sequence: TGCAGCGCTGCTAACATTCCGGCGGAAGCTTTTAGAGGCTACACCTTC. The J gene is TRBJ1-2, the V gene TRBV29-1, with unresolved D. The germline V and J ends were trimmed by 7 bases and 8 bases, with 29 bases remaining between them. Per the germline V gene, CDR1 is SQVTM and CDR2 is ANQGSEA. This CDR3 is built from 16 residues.

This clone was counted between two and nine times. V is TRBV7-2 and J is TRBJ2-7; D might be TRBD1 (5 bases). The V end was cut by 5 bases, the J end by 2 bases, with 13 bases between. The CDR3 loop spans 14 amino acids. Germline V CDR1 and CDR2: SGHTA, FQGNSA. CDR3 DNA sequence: TGTGCCAGCAGCCCATCACAGGTCCCCTACGAGCAGTACTTC. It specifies CASSPSQVPYEQYF. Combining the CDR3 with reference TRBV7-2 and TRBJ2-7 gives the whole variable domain GAGVSQSPSNKVTEKGKDVELRCDPISGHTALYWYRQSLGQGLEFLIYFQGNSAPDKSGLPSDRFSAERTGGSVSTLTIQRTQQEDSAVYLCASSPSQVPYEQYFGPGTRLTVT.

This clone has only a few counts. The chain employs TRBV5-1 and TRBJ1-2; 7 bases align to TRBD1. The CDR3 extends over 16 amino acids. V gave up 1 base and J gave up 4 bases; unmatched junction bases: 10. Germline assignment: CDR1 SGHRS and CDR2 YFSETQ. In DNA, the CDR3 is TGCGCCAGCAGCTTGAAACGACAGGGATTAAGCTATGGCTACACCTTC. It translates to CASSLKRQGLSYGYTF.